A selection of T cell receptor beta chains follows, all from one sample in a study of brain T cells in children with intractable seizures. Data came from immunoSEQ multiplex PCR; TCRdb stores just in-frame clones and leaves some out. This table has about 340,000 clones, nearly 95% appearing once. The source was peripheral blood, collected less than 6 months after surgery. Every receptor here comes from a boy younger than two with tuberous sclerosis and intractable seizures. Both conserved end residues are part of each CDR3. Fields, in order: CDR3 length, J gene, D gene, V gene, CDR3 protein. The D gene is left open where the match is weak.

>15|TRBJ2-2|.|TRBV5-1
CASSSQLGNTGELFF
>16|TRBJ2-1|TRBD2|TRBV10-2
CASSESIAGGRNEQFF
>13|TRBJ1-1|.|TRBV7-8
CASSLLSGTEAFF
>18|TRBJ2-7|.|TRBV21-1
CASSAVVSGLAGVWMEYF
>17|TRBJ2-5|.|TRBV11-3
CASSLLGQGTPQETQYF
>13|TRBJ1-6|.|TRBV25-1
CASNLGVGSPLHF
>14|TRBJ1-4|TRBD1|TRBV24-1
CATSDTGANEKLFF
>10|TRBJ2-5|.|TRBV9
CASSVGTQYF
>18|TRBJ2-6|.|TRBV5-5
CASSLRQGKVAGANVLTF
>16|TRBJ2-1|.|TRBV21-1
CASSKVEREGGDEQFF
>15|TRBJ2-3|.|TRBV5-1
CASSAGTFNTDTQYF
>12|TRBJ1-1|.|TRBV27
CASSSRSDEAFF
>14|TRBJ2-2|.|TRBV6-5
CAAHGQMRTGELFF
>14|TRBJ2-1|.|TRBV6-5
CASSRWGSHNEQFF
>16|TRBJ2-5|TRBD2|TRBV4-1
CASSSRASGPRETQYF
>13|TRBJ1-1|.|TRBV9
CASSVRGDREAFF
>12|TRBJ2-5|.|TRBV12-3/TRBV12-4
CASSTGRETQYF
>14|TRBJ2-1|.|TRBV3-1/TRBV3-2
CASSLGRGINEQFF
>14|TRBJ1-1|.|TRBV6-1
CASSEREGYTEAFF
>16|TRBJ2-4|.|TRBV4-2
CASSQDRRLAKNIQYF
>14|TRBJ2-1|TRBD2|TRBV5-4
CASSLREGTNEQFF
>16|TRBJ2-1|TRBD1|TRBV24-1
CATSFPRTGRVDEQFF
>17|TRBJ2-1|.|TRBV5-1
CASTNFPEIVGGNEQFF
>15|TRBJ1-1|.|TRBV11-3
CASSLKNQEVTEAFF
>17|TRBJ2-3|TRBD2|TRBV7-6
CASSLHGTSGSTDTQYF
>17|TRBJ1-2|TRBD1|TRBV5-5
CASSLQAAGGKPYGYTF
>15|TRBJ2-2|TRBD1|TRBV6-5
CASRPDRGNTGELFF
>15|TRBJ2-3|.|TRBV3-1/TRBV3-2
CASSQGDTHTDTQYF
>14|TRBJ1-3|.|TRBV6-5
CASSPGQIGNTIYF
>14|TRBJ2-5|TRBD2|TRBV5-1
CASSLGGSGETQYF
>15|TRBJ2-7|TRBD2|TRBV27
CASRLGGSGRSEQYF
>14|TRBJ1-2|.|TRBV29-1
CSVVGDTGSDGYTF
>13|TRBJ2-5|.|TRBV24-1
CATSDLDRETQYF
>15|TRBJ1-5|.|TRBV2
CASSERGVGNQPQHF
>15|TRBJ1-4|.|TRBV27
CASSLAQGANEKLFF
>14|TRBJ2-7|TRBD2|TRBV25-1
CASSRSGRDYEQYF
>14|TRBJ2-2|TRBD2|TRBV6-4
CASSGLADTGELFF
>14|TRBJ1-2|.|TRBV7-9
CASSLDSANYGYTF
>14|TRBJ2-7|.|TRBV6-5
CASSPVLVRYEQYF
>14|TRBJ1-5|.|TRBV6-5
CASSGRGGNQPQHF
>10|TRBJ1-2|.|TRBV20-1
CSASRGSYTF
>14|TRBJ1-6|.|TRBV5-4
CASSLSPYNSPLHF
>15|TRBJ2-3|TRBD2|TRBV27
CASSSLAGVADTQYF
>14|TRBJ2-2|.|TRBV5-1
CASSLHGNTGELFF
>13|TRBJ2-7|.|TRBV20-1
CSASGRNFYEQYF